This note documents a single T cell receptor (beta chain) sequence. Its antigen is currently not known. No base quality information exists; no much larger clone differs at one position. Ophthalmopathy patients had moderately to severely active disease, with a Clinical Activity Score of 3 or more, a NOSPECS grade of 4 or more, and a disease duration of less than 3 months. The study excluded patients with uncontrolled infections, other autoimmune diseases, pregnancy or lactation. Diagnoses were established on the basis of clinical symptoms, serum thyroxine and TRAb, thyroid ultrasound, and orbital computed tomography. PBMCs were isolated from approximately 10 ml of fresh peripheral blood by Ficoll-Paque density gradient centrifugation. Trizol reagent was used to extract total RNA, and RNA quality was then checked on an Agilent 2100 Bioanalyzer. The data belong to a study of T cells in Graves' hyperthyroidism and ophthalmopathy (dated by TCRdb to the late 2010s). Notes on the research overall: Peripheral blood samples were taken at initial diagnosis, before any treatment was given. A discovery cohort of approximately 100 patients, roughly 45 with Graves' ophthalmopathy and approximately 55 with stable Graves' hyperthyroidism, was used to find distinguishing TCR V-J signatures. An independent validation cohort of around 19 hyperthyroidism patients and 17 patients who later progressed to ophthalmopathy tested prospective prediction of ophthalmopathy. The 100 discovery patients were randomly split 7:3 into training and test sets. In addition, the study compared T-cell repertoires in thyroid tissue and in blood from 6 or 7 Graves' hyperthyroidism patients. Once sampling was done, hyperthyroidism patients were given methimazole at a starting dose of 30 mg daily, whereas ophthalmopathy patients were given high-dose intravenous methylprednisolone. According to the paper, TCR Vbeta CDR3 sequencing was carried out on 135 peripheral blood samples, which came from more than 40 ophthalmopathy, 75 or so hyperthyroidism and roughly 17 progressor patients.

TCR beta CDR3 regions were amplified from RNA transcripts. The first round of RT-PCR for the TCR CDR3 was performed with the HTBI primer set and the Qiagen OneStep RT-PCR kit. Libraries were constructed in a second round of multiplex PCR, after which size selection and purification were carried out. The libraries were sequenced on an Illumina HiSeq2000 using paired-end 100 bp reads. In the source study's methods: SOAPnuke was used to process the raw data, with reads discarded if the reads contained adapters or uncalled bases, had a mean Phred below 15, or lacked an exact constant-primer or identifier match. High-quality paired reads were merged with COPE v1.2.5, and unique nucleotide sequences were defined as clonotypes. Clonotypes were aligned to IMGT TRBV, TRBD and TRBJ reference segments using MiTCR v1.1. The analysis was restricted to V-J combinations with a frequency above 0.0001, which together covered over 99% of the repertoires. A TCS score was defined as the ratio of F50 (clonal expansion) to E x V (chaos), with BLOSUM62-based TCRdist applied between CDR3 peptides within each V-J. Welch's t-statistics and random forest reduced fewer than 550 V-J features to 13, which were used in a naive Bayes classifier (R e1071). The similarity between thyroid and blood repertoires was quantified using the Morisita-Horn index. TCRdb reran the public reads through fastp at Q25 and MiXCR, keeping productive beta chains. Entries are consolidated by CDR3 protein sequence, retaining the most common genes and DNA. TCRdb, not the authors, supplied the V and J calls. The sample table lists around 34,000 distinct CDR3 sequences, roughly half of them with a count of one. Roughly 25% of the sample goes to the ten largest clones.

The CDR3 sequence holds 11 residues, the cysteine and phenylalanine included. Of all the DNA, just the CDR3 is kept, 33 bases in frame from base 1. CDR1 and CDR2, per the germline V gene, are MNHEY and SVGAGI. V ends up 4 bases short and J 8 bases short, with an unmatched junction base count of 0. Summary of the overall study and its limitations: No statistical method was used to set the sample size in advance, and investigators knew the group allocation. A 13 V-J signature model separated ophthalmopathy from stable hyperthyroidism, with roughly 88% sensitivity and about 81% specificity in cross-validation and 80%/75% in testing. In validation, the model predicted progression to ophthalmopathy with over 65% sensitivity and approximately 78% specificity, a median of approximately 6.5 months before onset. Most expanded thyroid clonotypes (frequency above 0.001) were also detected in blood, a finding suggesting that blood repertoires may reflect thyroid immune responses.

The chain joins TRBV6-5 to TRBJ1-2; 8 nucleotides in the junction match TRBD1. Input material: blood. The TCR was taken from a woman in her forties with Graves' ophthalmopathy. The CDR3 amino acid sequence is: CASSWTGGYTF. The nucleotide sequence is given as TGTGCCAGCAGTTGGACAGGGGGCTACACCTTC.